Listed below are T cell receptor beta chains from one sample, sequenced in a study of T cells in Graves' hyperthyroidism and ophthalmopathy. TCRdb analysed the multiplex PCR reads with MiXCR anew, one entry per CDR3 protein. The data show a few hundred thousand distinct CDR3 sequences, with approximately 15% seen just once and approximately 14% held by the top ten. The sequenced material came from blood. The receptors shown here come from a woman in her forties with Graves' hyperthyroidism. CDR3s include the opening cysteine and the closing phenylalanine or tryptophan. A D gene is named only where the DNA matches it firmly. Clone size is stated in some rows and not others, as once, few, many or a class when expanded.

abundance: many
v_gene: TRBV20-1
d_gene: .
j_gene: TRBJ1-1
CDR3nt: TGCAGTGCTAGCAGGGGTAATCTCATGAACACTGAAGCTTTCTTT
CDR3aa: CSASRGNLMNTEAFF

abundance: few
v_gene: TRBV3-1
d_gene: .
j_gene: TRBJ1-4
CDR3nt: TGTGCCAGCAGCCGACAAGATATTGAAAAACTGTTTTTT
CDR3aa: CASSRQDIEKLFF

abundance: .
v_gene: TRBV20-1
d_gene: .
j_gene: TRBJ2-5
CDR3nt: TGCAGTGCTGACTCGGGCAGGGCCACCCGTGTAGAGACCCAGTACTTC
CDR3aa: CSADSGRATRVETQYF

abundance: many
v_gene: TRBV20-1
d_gene: TRBD1
j_gene: TRBJ1-2
CDR3nt: TGCAGTGCTCCTGGACAGGGAGGCGGCTACACCTTC
CDR3aa: CSAPGQGGGYTF

abundance: many
v_gene: TRBV5-1
d_gene: .
j_gene: TRBJ2-2
CDR3nt: TGCGCCAGCAGCCGAACCGGACAGAACACCGGGGAGCTGTTTTTT
CDR3aa: CASSRTGQNTGELFF

abundance: few
v_gene: TRBV7-6
d_gene: .
j_gene: TRBJ2-2
CDR3nt: TGTGCCAGCAGCTTAGTTCTGGGGGCCCCACAGGACACCGGGGAGCTGTTTTTT
CDR3aa: CASSLVLGAPQDTGELFF

abundance: many
v_gene: TRBV20-1
d_gene: TRBD2
j_gene: TRBJ2-1
CDR3nt: TGCAGTGCGCGACTAGCGGACAATGAGCAGTTCTTC
CDR3aa: CSARLADNEQFF

abundance: .
v_gene: TRBV5-4
d_gene: TRBD1
j_gene: TRBJ2-7
CDR3nt: TGTGCCAGCACCCCTGGCGGGACAGGGGCCTACGAGCAGTACTTC
CDR3aa: CASTPGGTGAYEQYF

abundance: .
v_gene: TRBV9
d_gene: .
j_gene: TRBJ2-2
CDR3nt: TGTGCCAGCAGCGTAGTGAAAGCCGGGGAGCTGTTTTTT
CDR3aa: CASSVVKAGELFF

abundance: .
v_gene: TRBV4-1
d_gene: .
j_gene: TRBJ2-2
CDR3nt: TGCGCCAGCAGCCAAGATTTAAGCCTTACTACCGGGGAGCTGTTTTTT
CDR3aa: CASSQDLSLTTGELFF

abundance: many
v_gene: TRBV6-6
d_gene: TRBD1
j_gene: TRBJ2-1
CDR3nt: TGTGCCAGCAGTTACTCGACCAGGGGGAATGAGCAGTTCTTC
CDR3aa: CASSYSTRGNEQFF

abundance: many
v_gene: TRBV20-1
d_gene: TRBD1
j_gene: TRBJ1-2
CDR3nt: TGCAGTGCCGTGGACAGGGGGAACTATGGCTACACCTTC
CDR3aa: CSAVDRGNYGYTF

abundance: many
v_gene: TRBV20-1
d_gene: .
j_gene: TRBJ2-5
CDR3nt: TGCAGTGCTAGTCCCCAATCTGGACGGACCTCGGAGACCCAGTACTTC
CDR3aa: CSASPQSGRTSETQYF

abundance: many
v_gene: TRBV6-2/TRBV6-3
d_gene: .
j_gene: TRBJ1-1
CDR3nt: TGTGCCAGCAGCACCCCGGGGCAGAGAAAAATGAACACTGAAGCTTTCTTT
CDR3aa: CASSTPGQRKMNTEAFF